One and the same sample provided the 32 T cell receptor beta chains below, sequenced in a study of T cell responses to AZD1222 COVID-19 vaccine. Generated by immunoSEQ multiplex PCR, the TCRdb table keeps only in-frame clones and is missing some. This table has 55,000 to 80,000 clones, 80% to 90% appearing once. The sequences come from peripheral blood, collected 28 days after the second AZD1222 dose. The receptor set was obtained from an adult who received the AZD1222 COVID-19 vaccine.

This clone has a handful of counts. The genes are TRBV5-5 and TRBJ2-7, with TRBD1 as a possible D gene (6 bases). V was trimmed by 4 bases and J by 0 bases, leaving 14 bases between them. CDR3 size: 15 residues. The germline gives CDR1 SGHKS, CDR2 YYEKEE (reference sequence). In DNA form, the CDR3 reads TGTGCCAGCAGCCTGGGACAAACCCGCTCCTACGAGCAGTACTTC. This sequence encodes CASSLGQTRSYEQYF.

This clone was seen a single time. V usage is TRBV5-1 and J usage is TRBJ1-1, with 9 bases lining up with TRBD1. CDR3 length: 13 residues. The junction had 4 bases not matched to a gene; V was cut back by 6 bases and J by 4 bases. The germline CDR1 and CDR2 sequences are SGHRS and YFSETQ. DNA for the CDR3: TGCGCCAGCACGGGACAGGGCTTCACTGAAGCTTTCTTT. The encoded protein is CASTGQGFTEAFF.

The chain employs TRBV11-3 and TRBJ1-1; no firm D call. Trimming took 5 bases from V and 1 from J, leaving 11 bases between them. Germline loops: CDR1 SGHNT, CDR2 YENEEA. The CDR3 runs to 14 residues. CDR3 coding DNA: TGTGCCAGCAGCCGGATGGGAGGGAACACTGAAGCTTTCTTT. As protein: CASSRMGGNTEAFF.

This clone was detected only once. The rearrangement uses TRBV9 and TRBJ2-2, with D perhaps matching TRBD1 (5 bases). Germline values: CDR1 SGDLS, CDR2 YYNGEE. Trimming took off 0 bases at V and 3 bases at J, with 12 bases between the two ends. The CDR3 runs to 16 residues. CDR3 amino acids: CASSVEADSYTGELFF. The CDR3, as DNA: TGTGCCAGCAGCGTAGAGGCTGACAGTTACACCGGGGAGCTGTTTTTT.

V usage is TRBV28 and J usage is TRBJ2-7; 7 nucleotides line up with TRBD2. Looked up from germline, CDR1 is MDHEN and CDR2 is SYDVKM. This CDR3 is built from 17 residues. With 6 bases clipped from V and 6 bases from J, the junction kept 20 bases outside the gene matches. The CDR3 region is CASSDGLAGDPTGEQYF. In DNA, the CDR3 is TGTGCCAGCAGCGACGGTTTAGCGGGTGATCCTACGGGCGAGCAGTACTTC.

The chain uses TRBV6-5 and TRBJ1-5; no clear D gene. The CDR3 covers 12 residues. Germline CDR1 and CDR2: MNHEY and SVGAGI. Trimming shortened V by 8 bases and J by 4 bases, and 9 bases separated the two germline ends. CDR3 sequence: CASQLPNQPQHF. The CDR3, as DNA: TGTGCCAGCCAACTCCCTAATCAGCCCCAGCATTTT.

This clone showed up just once. J is TRBJ1-4 and V is TRBV29-1; 7 bases fit TRBD1. The V and J ends lost 2 bases and 8 bases, in that order; junction bases with no gene match: 8. This CDR3 is 14 amino acids long. Per the germline V gene, CDR1 is SQVTM and CDR2 is ANQGSEA. CDR3 in amino acids: CSVESRGQNEKLFF. CDR3 nucleotide sequence: TGCAGCGTTGAAAGTAGGGGGCAAAACGAAAAACTGTTTTTT. Together with reference TRBV29-1 and TRBJ1-4, the CDR3 gives the full variable domain: SAVISQKPSRDICQRGTSLTIQCQVDSQVTMMFWYRQQPGQSLTLIATANQGSEATYESGFVIDKFPISRPNLTFSTLTVSNMSPEDSSIYLCSVESRGQNEKLFFGSGTQLSVL.

The chain employs TRBV11-2 and TRBJ2-7; 9 nucleotides agree with TRBD2. Germline V gene data show CDR1 as SGHAT and CDR2 as FQNNGV. The CDR3 covers 14 residues. The trim removed 3 bases at V and 5 bases at J, leaving 5 bases unmatched. The CDR3 here is CASSFSGRRDEQYF. The CDR3, as DNA: TGTGCCAGCAGCTTCAGCGGGAGGCGAGACGAGCAGTACTTC.

J is TRBJ2-1 and V is TRBV12-3 or TRBV12-4; unclear D gene. Trimming stripped 2 bases from V and 7 bases from J, with 9 bases between. The CDR3 sequence is 13 residues long. The CDR3 DNA is TGTGCCAGCAGTTTACTCAGGTCTAATGAGCAGTTCTTC. It yields the protein CASSLLRSNEQFF.

The chain couples TRBV19 to TRBJ1-3, with D perhaps matching TRBD1 (5 bases). Germline V lookup: CDR1 LNHDA, CDR2 SQIVND (reference sequence). The CDR3 spans 13 residues. V was cut by 10 bases and J by 0 bases, with 10 bases left in between. The CDR3 reads CATGLSSGNTIYF. In DNA, the CDR3 is TGTGCCACGGGACTGAGCTCTGGAAACACCATATATTTT.

The genes are TRBV9 and TRBJ2-2, with 13 positions matching TRBD2. CDR1 SGDLS and CDR2 YYNGEE come from the germline V gene. This CDR3 is 18 amino acids long. Unmatched junction bases numbered 3, after V lost 0 bases and J lost 1 base. The CDR3 loop is CASSVAGLAGENTGELFF. For the CDR3, the DNA is TGTGCCAGCAGCGTAGCTGGACTAGCGGGAGAGAACACCGGGGAGCTGTTTTTT.

The V call is TRBV4-1, the J call TRBJ1-2; perhaps TRBD1 as D (6 bases). Trimming shortened V by 0 bases and J by 8 bases, and 22 bases separated the two germline ends. The CDR3 totals 17 residues. Germline CDR1 and CDR2: MGHRA and YSYEKL. The CDR3 region is CASSQDPRLGQGIGYTF. Written as DNA, the CDR3 is TGCGCCAGCAGCCAAGACCCAAGACTAGGGCAGGGGATCGGCTACACCTTC.

This chain uses TRBV5-5 with TRBJ1-1; weak D call: TRBD1 (6 bases). V lost 4 bases, J lost 5 bases, and 24 bases lay in between. This CDR3 comprises 17 residues. Germline V gene data show CDR1 as SGHKS and CDR2 as YYEKEE (reference sequence). CDR3 DNA: TGTGCCAGCAGCCCGATAACAGGGTACCTTATTAAGACTGAAGCTTTCTTT. Translated: CASSPITGYLIKTEAFF.

V usage is TRBV11-2 and J usage is TRBJ2-3; 7 bases match TRBD1. Germline lookup yields CDR1 SGHAT and CDR2 FQNNGV. V gave up 6 bases and J gave up 5 bases; unmatched junction bases: 14. This CDR3 region has 16 residues. CDR3 residues: CASRAFGRGRLDTQYF. CDR3 nucleotide sequence: TGTGCCAGCAGAGCCTTCGGAAGGGGGCGATTAGATACGCAGTATTTT.

This clone was detected only once. The chain combines TRBV11-3 with TRBJ2-3; 10 bases fit TRBD2. The CDR3 loop spans 18 amino acids. With 4 bases clipped from V and 2 bases from J, the junction kept 12 bases outside the gene matches. Germline V lookup: CDR1 SGHNT, CDR2 YENEEA. The CDR3 here is CASSSFALAGDLTDTQYF. The CDR3 DNA sequence: TGTGCCAGCAGCTCGTTCGCTCTAGCGGGAGACCTCACAGATACGCAGTATTTT. The entire variable domain, with the rest obtained from reference TRBV11-3 and TRBJ2-3, is as follows: EAGVVQSPRYKIIEKKQPVAFWCNPISGHNTLYWYLQNLGQGPELLIRYENEEAVDDSQLPKDRFSAERLKGVDSTLKIQPAELGDSAVYLCASSSFALAGDLTDTQYFGPGTRLTVL.

The genes are TRBV9 and TRBJ2-7; tentative D call: TRBD2 (5 bases). Germline V lookup: CDR1 SGDLS, CDR2 YYNGEE. The CDR3 loop spans 12 amino acids. Trimming pared 3 bases from V and 5 bases from J, leaving 9 bases between. In DNA, the CDR3 is TGTGCCAGCAGCGCTGCCGGGGACGAGCAGTACTTC. It encodes CASSAAGDEQYF.

The chain combines TRBV28 with TRBJ1-2; 11 bases fit TRBD1. Looked up from germline, CDR1 is MDHEN and CDR2 is SYDVKM. V lost 6 bases to trimming and J lost 6 bases; unmatched junction nucleotides: 6. The CDR3 runs 14 residues. The CDR3 DNA sequence: TGTGCCAGCAGGTCGGGACAGGGGGACCATGGCTACACCTTC. Translating gives CASRSGQGDHGYTF.

The chain has TRBV4-1 and TRBJ1-5, with 10 bases matching TRBD1. The CDR3 loop spans 15 amino acids. Trimming cost V 4 bases and J 5 bases; bases outside gene matches: 5. Germline V gene data show CDR1 as MGHRA and CDR2 as YSYEKL. CDR3 amino acids: CASSLGTGVDQPQHF. The CDR3 region has the DNA TGCGCCAGCAGCCTGGGGACAGGGGTGGATCAGCCCCAGCATTTT.

V usage is TRBV19 and J usage is TRBJ2-1, with a possible D match to TRBD2 (6 bases). The CDR3 covers 16 residues. Germline assignment: CDR1 LNHDA and CDR2 SQIVND (reference sequence). V shed 5 bases and J shed 4 bases, with 18 bases lying between them. CDR3 DNA: TGTGCCAGTAGTGCCAGACTAGTGAACCCTTACAATGAGCAGTTCTTC. Encoded protein: CASSARLVNPYNEQFF.

The genes are TRBV14 and TRBJ2-2; a possible D gene is TRBD1 (5 bases). Germline V lookup: CDR1 SGHDN, CDR2 FVKESK. V dropped 5 bases and J dropped 4 bases, with 17 bases sitting between them. The CDR3 runs to 16 residues. The chain's CDR3 is CASSETVSSVTGELFF. As DNA, the CDR3 is TGTGCCAGCAGCGAGACAGTTTCAAGTGTCACCGGGGAGCTGTTTTTT.

This sequence joins TRBV11-2 and TRBJ1-6; D is possibly TRBD1 (5 bases). This CDR3 region has 16 residues. The V end lost 5 bases, the J end lost 8 bases, and 19 bases lay between the germline ends. Germline values: CDR1 SGHAT, CDR2 FQNNGV. This CDR3 reads CASSQAGGSFDSPLHF. CDR3 nucleotides: TGTGCCAGCAGCCAAGCGGGGGGGAGTTTTGATTCACCCCTCCACTTT.

The genes are TRBV7-9 and TRBJ1-6, with D possibly being TRBD1 (6 bases). The CDR3 is 15 amino acids. The V end was cut by 8 bases, the J end by 10 bases, with 21 bases between. The V gene's germline CDR1 is SEHNR and CDR2 FQNEAQ (reference sequence). As DNA, the CDR3 is TGTGCCAGCGTGGTTTCCGGACAGAGTAGCTCACCCCTCCACTTT. The encoded protein is CASVVSGQSSSPLHF. The full variable domain, with the rest looked up from reference TRBV7-9 and TRBJ1-6, is DTGVSQNPRHKITKRGQNVTFRCDPISEHNRLYWYRQTLGQGPEFLTYFQNEAQLEKSRLLSDRFSAERPKGSFSTLEIQRTEQGDSAMYLCASVVSGQSSSPLHFGNGTRLTVT.

This clone was picked up one time. This chain links TRBV7-6 with TRBJ1-5; D gene uncertain. CDR1 is SGHVS, CDR2 FNYEAQ, per germline. Trimming left V 2 bases short and J 2 bases short, with 4 bases between. The CDR3 contains 13 residues. In nucleotides, the CDR3 is TGTGCCAGCAGCTTACAAGGCAATCAGCCCCAGCATTTT. Protein product: CASSLQGNQPQHF.

The J gene is TRBJ1-2, the V gene TRBV4-2; the D is unclear. Germline V gene lookup returns CDR1 LGHNA and CDR2 YNFKEQ. Trimming took 1 base from V and 8 from J, leaving 8 bases between them. This CDR3 spans 12 amino acids. The CDR3 sequence: CASSQGQEGYTF. CDR3 in DNA: TGTGCCAGCAGCCAAGGCCAGGAGGGCTACACCTTC.

This clone was seen only once. The chain carries TRBV7-9 and TRBJ2-5; 10 bases are shared with TRBD2. Germline V gene sequence: CDR1 SEHNR, CDR2 FQNEAQ (reference sequence). The CDR3 runs to 16 residues. Unmatched junction bases numbered 9, after V lost 4 bases and J lost 4 bases. The DNA for the CDR3 is TGTGCCAGCAGCTACCGTGGGCTAGCGGGAGTAGAGACCCAGTACTTC. This translates into CASSYRGLAGVETQYF.

V and J are TRBV29-1 and TRBJ1-2, with 7 bases lining up with TRBD1. This CDR3 has 11 residues. J lost 3 bases, V lost 7 bases, and 2 bases had no gene match. Germline V gene data show CDR1 as SQVTM and CDR2 as ANQGSEA. For the CDR3, the DNA is TGCAGCGGAGGGACAGACTATGGCTACACCTTC. The encoded protein is CSGGTDYGYTF.

This clone was counted between two and nine times. The V gene is TRBV5-1, the J gene TRBJ2-3; perhaps TRBD1 as D (6 bases). V was shortened by 0 bases and J by 0 bases, with 14 bases between the two germline ends. The CDR3 has 17 amino acids. Germline loops: CDR1 SGHRS, CDR2 YFSETQ. The CDR3 DNA reads as TGCGCCAGCAGCTTGGCAGAGACAGGTAGTAGCACAGATACGCAGTATTTT. It codes for CASSLAETGSSTDTQYF.

The gene calls are TRBV3-1 (or the pseudogene TRBV3-2) and TRBJ1-5; weak D call: TRBD1 (5 bases). The CDR3 extends over 13 amino acids. From germline, CDR1 is LGHDT and CDR2 YNNKEL (reference sequence). V was cut by 8 bases and J by 4 bases, with 12 bases left in between. In DNA form, the CDR3 reads TGTGCCAGCGCCGCGGGGGGGAATCAGCCCCAGCATTTT. It encodes CASAAGGNQPQHF.

The gene calls are TRBV4-1 and TRBJ2-4; 7 bases are shared with TRBD2. V dropped 1 base and J dropped 3; count of bases not matched to a gene: 12. This CDR3 comprises 18 residues. Germline CDR1 MGHRA, CDR2 YSYEKL. CDR3 loop: CASSQGKARERGKNIQYF. The DNA for the CDR3 is TGCGCCAGCAGCCAAGGGAAGGCGCGGGAGCGGGGCAAAAACATTCAGTACTTC.

V is TRBV27 and J is TRBJ1-1; tentatively, D is TRBD1 (5 bases). The CDR3 contains 13 residues. V was trimmed by 2 bases and J by 6 bases, leaving 10 bases between them. CDR1 and CDR2 (germline): MNHEY, SMNVEV (reference sequence). The CDR3 DNA reads as TGTGCCAGCAGTTTAGTAGGGACGCCTGAAGCTTTCTTT. Translation: CASSLVGTPEAFF.

CDR3 in DNA: TGTGCCAGCAGCCTTGGCGCCCTCTCCTACGAGCAGTACTTC. Amino acid sequence: CASSLGALSYEQYF. The rearrangement uses TRBV7-2 and TRBJ2-7, with D uncertain. V was cut by 5 bases and J by 0 bases, with 11 bases left in between. The CDR3 loop spans 14 amino acids. Germline assignment: CDR1 SGHTA and CDR2 FQGNSA.

This chain joins TRBV9 and TRBJ1-2; 7 nucleotides match TRBD1. The germline V gene has CDR1 SGDLS and CDR2 YYNGEE. J lost 5 bases, V lost 4 bases, and 8 bases had no gene match. The CDR3 extends over 14 amino acids. The CDR3 reads CASSLRDSTYGYTF. Here the CDR3 DNA reads TGTGCCAGCAGCCTAAGGGACAGTACGTATGGCTACACCTTC.